Listed below are T cell receptor beta chains from one sample, sequenced in a study of tumor and adjacent non-tumor tissue in lung cancer. TCRdb reprocessed the multiplex PCR reads with MiXCR, giving one entry per CDR3 protein. The profile covers 220,000 or so distinct CDR3 sequences, with around 71% appearing a single time and roughly a quarter taken by the ten largest. The sample comprised lung tumor tissue. The receptor source for this set is a man in his sixties with non-small cell lung cancer. Each CDR3 is given without its conserved first and last residue.

j_call | v_call | cdr3_length | cdr3_aa
TRBJ2-7 | TRBV11-2 | 13 | ASSPSTGSSYEQY
TRBJ2-1 | TRBV11-2 | 15 | ASSPRISGPEDNELF
TRBJ1-2 | TRBV20-1 | 10 | SAERPPEGYT
TRBJ2-1 | TRBV6-1 | 13 | ATRPLGLGKDEQF
TRBJ2-3 | TRBV28 | 13 | ASGLPTTLTDTRY
TRBJ1-6 | TRBV11-3 | 12 | ASARTAGDSSLH
TRBJ2-5 | TRBV5-1 | 13 | ASSPTGGPLETQY
TRBJ2-5 | TRBV11-1 | 12 | TSSLYREEGSQY
TRBJ1-6 | TRBV5-8 | 13 | ASSWKTGVNSPLH
TRBJ2-7 | TRBV11-2 | 13 | AISLDPQRFYDQY
TRBJ1-4 | TRBV11-1 | 13 | DSSPRREASKKLF
TRBJ1-1 | TRBV12-3/TRBV12-4 | 12 | ARSSQLGGAEAF
TRBJ2-1 | TRBV12-3/TRBV12-4 | 13 | ASGLAGKLLNEQF
TRBJ1-3 | TRBV5-5 | 12 | GSSPQGVGNTIY
TRBJ2-5 | TRBV20-1 | 13 | SARYGSANQETQY
TRBJ1-2 | TRBV6-5 | 11 | AISLQGSYGYT
TRBJ2-7 | TRBV12-3/TRBV12-4 | 12 | ASSLAGHSHEQY
TRBJ2-5 | TRBV6-6 | 12 | ASRPTGSQETQY
TRBJ2-3 | TRBV28 | 13 | ASSLVGHTGDTQY
TRBJ1-2 | TRBV6-6 | 12 | ASSYSEREGGYT
TRBJ2-3 | TRBV7-9 | 12 | ASRFESLGDTQF
TRBJ2-1 | TRBV7-9 | 14 | ASSIVIRSTYNEQF